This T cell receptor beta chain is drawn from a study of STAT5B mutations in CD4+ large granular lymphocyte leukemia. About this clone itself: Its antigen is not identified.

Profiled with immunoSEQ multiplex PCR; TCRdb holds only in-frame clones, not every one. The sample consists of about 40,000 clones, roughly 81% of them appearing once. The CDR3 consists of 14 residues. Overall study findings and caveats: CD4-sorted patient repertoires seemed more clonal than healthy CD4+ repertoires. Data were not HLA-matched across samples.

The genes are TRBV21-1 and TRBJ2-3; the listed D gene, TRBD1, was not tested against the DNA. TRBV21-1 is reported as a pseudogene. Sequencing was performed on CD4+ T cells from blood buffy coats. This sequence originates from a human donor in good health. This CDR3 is CASSKRGSTDTQYF. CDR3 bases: TGTGCCAGCAGCAAAAGGGGGAGCACAGATACGCAGTATTTT.